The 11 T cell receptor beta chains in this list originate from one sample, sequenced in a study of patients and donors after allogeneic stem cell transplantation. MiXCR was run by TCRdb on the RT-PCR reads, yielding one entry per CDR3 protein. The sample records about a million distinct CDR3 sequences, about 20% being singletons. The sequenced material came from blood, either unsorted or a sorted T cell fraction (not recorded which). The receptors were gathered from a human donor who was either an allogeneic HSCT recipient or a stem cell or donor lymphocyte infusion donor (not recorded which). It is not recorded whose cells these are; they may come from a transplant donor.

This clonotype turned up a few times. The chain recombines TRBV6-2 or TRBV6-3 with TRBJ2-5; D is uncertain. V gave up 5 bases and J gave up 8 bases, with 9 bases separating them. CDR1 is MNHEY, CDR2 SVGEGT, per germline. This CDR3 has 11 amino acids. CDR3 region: CASSRPETQYF. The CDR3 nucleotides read TGTGCCAGCAGTCGCCCGGAAACCCAGTACTTC.

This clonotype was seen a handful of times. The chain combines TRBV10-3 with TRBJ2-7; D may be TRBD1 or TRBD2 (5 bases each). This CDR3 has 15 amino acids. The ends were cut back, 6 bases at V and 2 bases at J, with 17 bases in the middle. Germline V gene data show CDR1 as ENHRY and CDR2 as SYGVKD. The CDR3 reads CAIRSHRDRAYEQYF. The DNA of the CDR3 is TGTGCCATCAGGAGTCACCGGGACCGAGCCTACGAGCAGTACTTC.

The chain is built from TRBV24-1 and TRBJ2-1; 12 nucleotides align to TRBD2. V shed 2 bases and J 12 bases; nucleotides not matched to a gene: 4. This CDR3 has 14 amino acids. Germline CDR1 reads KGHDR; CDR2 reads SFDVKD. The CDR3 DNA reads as TGTGCCACCAGTGATTCTAGCGGGGGGGCCCGGCAGTTCTTC. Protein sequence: CATSDSSGGARQFF.

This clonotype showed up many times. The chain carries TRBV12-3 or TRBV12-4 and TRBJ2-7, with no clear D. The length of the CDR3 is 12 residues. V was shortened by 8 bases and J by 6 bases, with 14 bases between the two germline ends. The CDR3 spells CASSGPAPEQYF. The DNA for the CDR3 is TGTGCCAGCTCAGGACCCGCGCCCGAGCAGTACTTC.

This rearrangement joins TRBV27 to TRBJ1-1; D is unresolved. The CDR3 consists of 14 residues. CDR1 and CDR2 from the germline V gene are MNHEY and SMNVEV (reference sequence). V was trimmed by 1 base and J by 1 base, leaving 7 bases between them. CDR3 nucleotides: TGTGCCAGCAGTTTATATAGCCCGAACACTGAAGCTTTCTTT. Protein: CASSLYSPNTEAFF.

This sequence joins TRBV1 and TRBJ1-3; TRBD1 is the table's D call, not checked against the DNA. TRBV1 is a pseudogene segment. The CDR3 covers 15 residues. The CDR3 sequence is CTSSQEGDSGNTIYF. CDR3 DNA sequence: TGCACCAGCAGCCAAGAGGGGGACTCTGGAAACACCATATATTTT.

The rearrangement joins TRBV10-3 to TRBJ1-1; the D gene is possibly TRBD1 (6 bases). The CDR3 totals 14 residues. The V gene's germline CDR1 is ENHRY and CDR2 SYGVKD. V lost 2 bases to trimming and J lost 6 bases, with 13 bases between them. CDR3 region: CAISETTGRPEAFF. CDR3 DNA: TGTGCCATCAGTGAGACTACAGGGCGGCCTGAAGCTTTCTTT.

In DNA form, the CDR3 reads TGTGCCAGCAGCTCCGAGAGAGACAGGGGGCGGATTTGGAGCTACACCTTC. Translated: CASSSERDRGRIWSYTF. The chain uses TRBV7-9 and TRBJ1-2; 10 bases are a match to TRBD1. V was pared by 4 bases and J by 9 bases, with 17 bases of the junction left unmatched. CDR1 and CDR2 from the germline V gene are SEHNR and FQNEAQ (reference sequence). The CDR3 loop spans 17 amino acids. The full variable domain, in which reference TRBV7-9 and TRBJ1-2 provide the parts outside the CDR3, is DTGVSQNPRHKITKRGQNVTFRCDPISEHNRLYWYRQTLGQGPEFLTYFQNEAQLEKSRLLSDRFSAERPKGSFSTLEIQRTEQGDSAMYLCASSSERDRGRIWSYTFGSGTRLTVV.

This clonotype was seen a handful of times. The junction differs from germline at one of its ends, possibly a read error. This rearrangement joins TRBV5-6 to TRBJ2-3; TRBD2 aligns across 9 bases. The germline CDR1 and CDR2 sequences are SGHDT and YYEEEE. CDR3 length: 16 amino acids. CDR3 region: CASSPDSSGRTDTQYF. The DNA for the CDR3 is TGTGCCAGCAGCCCCGACAGTAGCGGGAGAACAGACACGCAGTATTTT.

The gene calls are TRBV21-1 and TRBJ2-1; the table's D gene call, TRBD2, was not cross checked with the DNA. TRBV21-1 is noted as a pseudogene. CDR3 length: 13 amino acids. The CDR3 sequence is CASSKGLAGGQFF. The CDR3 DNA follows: TGTGCCAGCAGCAAAGGGTTGGCGGGAGGGCAGTTCTTC.

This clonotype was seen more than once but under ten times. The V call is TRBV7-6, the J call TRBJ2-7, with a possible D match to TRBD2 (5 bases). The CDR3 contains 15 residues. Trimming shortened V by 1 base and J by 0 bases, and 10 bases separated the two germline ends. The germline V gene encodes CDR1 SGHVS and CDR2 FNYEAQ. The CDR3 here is CASSLDAGSSYEQYF. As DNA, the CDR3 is TGTGCCAGCAGCTTAGACGCGGGTAGCTCCTACGAGCAGTACTTC.